A single sample gave rise to the 30 T cell receptor beta chains below, sequenced in a study of PD-1 blockade in classical Hodgkin lymphoma (dated by TCRdb to about 2020). Explained via the paper, the time point label denotes: cycle 2 day 1 (C2D1) of nivolumab. Every trial patient had relapsed after autologous stem cell transplantation, and cohorts A, B and C differed in prior brentuximab vedotin exposure. Library preparation employed the immunoSEQ multiplex PCR assay. TCRdb holds this immuneACCESS table with in-frame rearrangements only. Some clones are missing; in checked studies, unresolved V genes explain under half, and the rest has no known cause. Recorded for this sample are about 86,000 clones; roughly nine tenths of them occurred a single time. The ten largest clones add up to about 10% of the sample. Sequenced material: peripheral blood mononuclear cells (PBMCs), taken before the second cycle of nivolumab. These receptors originate from a human donor with classical Hodgkin lymphoma.

This clone was counted once. The CDR3 sequence is CSVPLAGSYNEQFF. The CDR3 DNA follows: TGCAGCGTTCCCCTAGCGGGATCCTACAATGAGCAGTTCTTC. This chain uses TRBV29-1 with TRBJ2-1; TRBD2 agrees at 9 bases. Losses at the gene ends were 5 bases for V and 1 base for J; bases not matched to a gene: 3. This CDR3 comprises 14 residues. Germline lookup yields CDR1 SQVTM and CDR2 ANQGSEA.

The genes are TRBV5-1 and TRBJ1-1; TRBD1 agrees at 10 bases. Trimming took 3 bases from V and 4 from J; bases not matched to a gene: 6. The CDR3 length is 15 residues. From germline, CDR1 is SGHRS and CDR2 YFSETQ. Written as DNA, the CDR3 is TGCGCCAGCAGCTGGGGGACAGGGGAAACCACTGAAGCTTTCTTT. Protein: CASSWGTGETTEAFF.

The chain has TRBV7-6 and TRBJ2-7; D is possibly TRBD1 (6 bases). This CDR3 is 13 amino acids long. CDR1 and CDR2 (germline): SGHVS, FNYEAQ. V was trimmed by 5 bases and J by 3 bases, leaving 11 bases between them. CDR3 sequence: CASSLGQNYEQYF. In DNA form, the CDR3 reads TGTGCCAGCAGCCTCGGACAGAACTACGAGCAGTACTTC.

The chain carries TRBV6-1 and TRBJ1-6; D may be TRBD1 (6 bases). There are 16 residues in the CDR3. V dropped 2 bases and J dropped 5 bases, with 13 bases sitting between them. Germline lookup yields CDR1 MNHNS and CDR2 SASEGT. CDR3 amino acids: CASSETTGLHNSPLHF. CDR3 in DNA: TGTGCCAGCAGTGAAACGACAGGTTTACATAATTCACCCCTCCACTTT.

The chain couples TRBV6-5 to TRBJ1-2; tentative D call: TRBD1 (5 bases). Trimming shortened V by 0 bases and J by 8 bases, and 19 bases separated the two germline ends. Germline V gene sequence: CDR1 MNHEY, CDR2 SVGAGI. The CDR3 has 16 amino acids. CDR3 DNA: TGTGCCAGCAGTTACTCGAACGGGAGCCCTAAGGGGGGCTACACCTTC. Protein product: CASSYSNGSPKGGYTF.

The J gene is TRBJ2-5, the V gene TRBV7-8, with 10 bases matching TRBD2. Trimming took 4 bases from V and 4 from J; bases not matched to a gene: 9. The CDR3 runs to 16 residues. Germline CDR1 reads SGHVS; CDR2 reads FQNEAQ. The CDR3 DNA is TGTGCCAGCAGCTCCTCGGGGCTAGCGGGAGTAGAGACCCAGTACTTC. Encoded protein: CASSSSGLAGVETQYF.

The CDR3 nucleotides read TGCGCCAGCGGGAGGGGACAGGGTGTCACTGAAGCTTTCTTT. This sequence encodes CASGRGQGVTEAFF. This sequence joins TRBV4-1 and TRBJ1-1; 9 bases are shared with TRBD1. The CDR3 has 14 amino acids. The germline CDR1 and CDR2 sequences are MGHRA and YSYEKL. After removal of 8 bases from V and 4 bases from J, the junction contained 8 bases not matched to a gene.

V gene TRBV30 combines with J gene TRBJ2-7, with 7 bases that match TRBD2. There are 11 residues in the CDR3. With 1 base clipped from V and 7 bases from J, the junction kept 1 base outside the gene matches. Germline V gene lookup returns CDR1 GTSNPN and CDR2 SVGIG (reference sequence). The CDR3 is CAWSDGREQYF. CDR3 bases: TGTGCCTGGAGTGACGGGAGGGAGCAGTACTTC.

J is TRBJ2-5 and V is TRBV28; 14 bases fit TRBD2. The J segment lost 2 bases and the V segment lost 6 bases, leaving 8 bases of the junction unmatched. From germline, CDR1 is MDHEN and CDR2 SYDVKM. The CDR3 has 17 residues. The CDR3 is CASSSPWTSGGQETQYF. The CDR3 nucleotides read TGTGCCAGCAGCTCCCCCTGGACTAGCGGGGGGCAAGAGACCCAGTACTTC.

The chain couples TRBV9 to TRBJ2-7; 9 positions match TRBD2. The germline CDR1 and CDR2 sequences are SGDLS and YYNGEE. J was trimmed by 6 bases and V by 1 base; bases with no gene match: 2. The CDR3 sequence is 13 residues long. CDR3 sequence (DNA): TGTGCCAGCAGCGTACAAGCGGGAGGCGAGCAGTACTTC. This gives the protein CASSVQAGGEQYF.

The CDR3 reads CASSLGRTGGAWEQYF. CDR3 sequence (DNA): TGTGCCAGCAGCTTAGGTCGTACAGGGGGCGCTTGGGAGCAGTACTTC. The chain couples TRBV7-9 to TRBJ2-7; 9 bases fit TRBD1. V lost 1 base to trimming and J lost 7 bases; unmatched junction nucleotides: 11. The CDR3 runs to 16 residues. CDR1 SEHNR and CDR2 FQNEAQ come from the germline V gene (reference sequence).

V is TRBV7-3 and J is TRBJ2-1, with D perhaps matching TRBD1 (6 bases). This CDR3 spans 15 amino acids. The V gene lost 2 bases and the J gene lost 12 bases, with 20 bases spanning the gap. Germline CDR1 SGHTA, CDR2 FQGTGA. CDR3 sequence reads: CASSLEVGRGIGQFF. The CDR3 nucleotides are TGTGCCAGCAGCTTAGAAGTAGGTAGGGGGATTGGGCAGTTCTTC.

V gene TRBV9 combines with J gene TRBJ1-5; D is possibly TRBD1 (5 bases). Trimming cost V 3 bases and J 3 bases, with 10 bases left between them. CDR3 length equals 14 residues. In germline, CDR1 is SGDLS, CDR2 YYNGEE. This CDR3 reads CASSETDLNQPQHF. The CDR3 DNA sequence: TGTGCCAGCAGCGAGACAGACCTCAATCAGCCCCAGCATTTT.

The rearrangement joins TRBV7-8 to TRBJ1-2; D is perhaps TRBD1 (6 bases). Trimming took 5 bases from V and 8 from J, leaving 18 bases between them. The germline V gene encodes CDR1 SGHVS and CDR2 FQNEAQ. CDR3 length: 14 amino acids. The CDR3 DNA sequence: TGTGCCAGCAGCCTCGAAGGGGGAACGAAGGGCTACACCTTC. Protein sequence: CASSLEGGTKGYTF.

This clone has a single count. V gene TRBV4-2 combines with J gene TRBJ1-5; D is uncertain. The germline V gene has CDR1 LGHNA and CDR2 YNFKEQ. Trimming took 3 bases from V and 9 from J, leaving 12 bases between them. This CDR3 spans 13 amino acids. In DNA, the CDR3 is TGTGCCAGCAGCCAGGACGTGGTCGGGCCCCAGCATTTT. Residues: CASSQDVVGPQHF.

The chain joins TRBV27 to TRBJ2-7; D is undetermined. The germline V gene encodes CDR1 MNHEY and CDR2 SMNVEV (reference sequence). The CDR3 totals 12 residues. V lost 2 bases and J lost 3, with 5 bases in between. In DNA form, the CDR3 reads TGTGCCAGCAGTTTAGGATTCTACGAGCAGTACTTC. Protein sequence: CASSLGFYEQYF.

This sequence joins TRBV11-2 and TRBJ2-7, with D possibly called TRBD1 or TRBD2 (5 bases each). The germline gives CDR1 SGHAT, CDR2 FQNNGV. The CDR3 runs to 13 residues. V lost 6 bases, J lost 2 bases, and 11 bases lay in between. This CDR3 reads CASRGVYTYEQYF. The CDR3 nucleotides are TGTGCCAGCAGGGGGGTTTATACCTACGAGCAGTACTTC.

This clone was picked up a small number of times. The rearrangement uses TRBV28 and TRBJ1-1, with D unresolved. CDR3 length: 13 residues. The ends were cut back, 7 bases at V and 1 base at J, with 10 bases in the middle. The germline gives CDR1 MDHEN, CDR2 SYDVKM. CDR3 in DNA: TGTGCCAGCATTCCATCACCGAACACTGAAGCTTTCTTT. Protein: CASIPSPNTEAFF.

This clone was seen once. The chain couples TRBV4-2 to TRBJ2-1, with 10 positions matching TRBD2. The CDR3 totals 16 residues. CDR1 LGHNA and CDR2 YNFKEQ come from the germline V gene. With V trimmed by 0 bases and J by 9 bases, 8 bases remained unmatched. The CDR3, as DNA: TGTGCCAGCAGCCAAGAGGCTAGCGGGGGAGGTGGTGAGCAGTTCTTC. This encodes CASSQEASGGGGEQFF.

The CDR3 DNA follows: TGTGCCAGCAGTGAAAATGGGCTAGCGGGGGAGTTTGGGGCCAACGTCCTGACTTTC. Encoded protein: CASSENGLAGEFGANVLTF. The chain employs TRBV2 and TRBJ2-6, with TRBD2 matching over 10 bases. From germline, CDR1 is SNHLY and CDR2 FYNNEI. With V trimmed by 2 bases and J by 3 bases, 10 bases remained unmatched. The CDR3 extends over 19 amino acids. Combining the CDR3 with reference TRBV2 and TRBJ2-6 gives the whole variable domain EPEVTQTPSHQVTQMGQEVILRCVPISNHLYFYWYRQILGQKVEFLVSFYNNEISEKSEIFDDQFSVERPDGSNFTLKIRSTKLEDSAMYFCASSENGLAGEFGANVLTFGAGSRLTVL.

J is TRBJ2-7 and V is TRBV7-8; the match to TRBD1 covers 7 bases. Germline-derived CDR1 and CDR2 are SGHVS and FQNEAQ. This CDR3 contains 13 residues. V dropped 3 bases and J dropped 6; count of bases not matched to a gene: 5. The CDR3 DNA reads TGTGCCAGCAGCTTTGACAGGGAGAGCGAGCAGTACTTC. Amino acids: CASSFDRESEQYF.

V usage is TRBV28 and J usage is TRBJ2-7, with D hard to call. V lost 1 base, J lost 6 bases, and 13 bases lay in between. The CDR3 runs to 14 residues. Per the germline V gene, CDR1 is MDHEN and CDR2 is SYDVKM. CDR3 coding DNA: TGTGCCAGCAGTTTATTCCCCTTAGCTTCCGAGCAGTACTTC. Its protein product is CASSLFPLASEQYF.

The chain has TRBV7-9 and TRBJ2-6, with no clear D. V gave up 3 bases and J gave up 2 bases, with 20 bases separating them. This CDR3 has 19 amino acids. Germline V gives CDR1 SEHNR, CDR2 FQNEAQ (reference sequence). CDR3 in DNA: TGTGCCAGCAGCTTGGCTTTTCTTTCAAGGATAGCTGGGGCCAACGTCCTGACTTTC. Amino acids: CASSLAFLSRIAGANVLTF. The entire variable domain, with the rest obtained from reference TRBV7-9 and TRBJ2-6, is as follows: DTGVSQNPRHKITKRGQNVTFRCDPISEHNRLYWYRQTLGQGPEFLTYFQNEAQLEKSRLLSDRFSAERPKGSFSTLEIQRTEQGDSAMYLCASSLAFLSRIAGANVLTFGAGSRLTVL.

This chain uses TRBV28 with TRBJ1-1; tentative D call: TRBD1 (6 bases). The length of the CDR3 is 18 residues. The V and J ends lost 2 bases and 3 bases respectively, with 22 bases between them. From germline, CDR1 is MDHEN and CDR2 SYDVKM. The CDR3 region is CASSLVIGGGARDTEAFF. CDR3 sequence (DNA): TGTGCCAGCAGTTTAGTTATTGGCGGGGGGGCGCGGGACACTGAAGCTTTCTTT.

This clone appeared a single time. This chain uses TRBV5-1 with TRBJ2-1, with 11 bases identical to TRBD2. After removal of 3 bases from V and 9 bases from J, the junction contained 5 bases not matched to a gene. The germline CDR1 and CDR2 sequences are SGHRS and YFSETQ. There are 14 residues in the CDR3. The CDR3 bases are TGCGCCAGCAGCTCCGGACTAGCGGGCCGTGAGCAGTTCTTC. It specifies CASSSGLAGREQFF.

This clone was observed a few times. The V and J genes are TRBV28 and TRBJ2-1, with TRBD2 identical over 8 bases. This CDR3 has 15 amino acids. Germline lookup yields CDR1 MDHEN and CDR2 SYDVKM. The V segment lost 6 bases and the J segment 5 bases; nucleotides outside the gene matches: 9. The CDR3 region is CASSPGLGVDNEQFF. As DNA, the CDR3 is TGTGCCAGCAGCCCGGGACTAGGGGTAGACAATGAGCAGTTCTTC.

The chain uses TRBV7-9 and TRBJ1-2; TRBD1 might be the D (5 bases). V lost 3 bases and J lost 4, with 15 bases in between. There are 15 residues in the CDR3. Germline CDR1 reads SEHNR; CDR2 reads FQNEAQ (reference sequence). CDR3 sequence: CASSLEAGQSYGYTF. CDR3 DNA sequence: TGTGCCAGCAGCTTGGAGGCAGGGCAATCCTATGGCTACACCTTC. Based on the CDR3 plus reference TRBV7-9 and TRBJ1-2, the full variable domain is DTGVSQNPRHKITKRGQNVTFRCDPISEHNRLYWYRQTLGQGPEFLTYFQNEAQLEKSRLLSDRFSAERPKGSFSTLEIQRTEQGDSAMYLCASSLEAGQSYGYTFGSGTRLTVV.

The chain is built from TRBV4-1 and TRBJ2-1, with 8 bases matching TRBD2. The CDR3 is 18 amino acids. Germline lookup yields CDR1 MGHRA and CDR2 YSYEKL. V lost 0 bases, J lost 5 bases, and 12 bases stayed unmatched. CDR3 amino acids: CASSQERVGSGIHNEQFF. CDR3 DNA sequence: TGCGCCAGCAGCCAAGAGAGGGTCGGTAGCGGGATCCACAATGAGCAGTTCTTC.

V and J are TRBV28 and TRBJ1-4; D perhaps matches TRBD1 (5 bases). CDR1 is MDHEN and CDR2 is SYDVKM in the germline V gene. The CDR3 extends over 14 amino acids. V shed 3 bases and J shed 9 bases, with 14 bases lying between them. The DNA for the CDR3 is TGTGCCAGCAGTTTTGCAAGGGGTTGGCAAAAACTGTTTTTT. Its protein is CASSFARGWQKLFF. Combining the CDR3 with reference TRBV28 and TRBJ1-4 gives the whole variable domain DVKVTQSSRYLVKRTGEKVFLECVQDMDHENMFWYRQDPGLGLRLIYFSYDVKMKEKGDIPEGYSVSREKKERFSLILESASTNQTSMYLCASSFARGWQKLFFGSGTQLSVL.

This clone showed up just once. V usage is TRBV9 and J usage is TRBJ2-5; a possible D gene is TRBD2 (6 bases). V lost 0 bases, J lost 5 bases, and 11 bases lay in between. Germline CDR1 reads SGDLS; CDR2 reads YYNGEE. The CDR3 totals 14 residues. CDR3 sequence reads: CASSVALATETQYF. CDR3 nucleotides: TGTGCCAGCAGCGTAGCGCTAGCGACGGAGACCCAGTACTTC.